This TCR beta chain originates from a study of cytomegalovirus exposure and HLA in healthy donors (TCRdb year 2017). Study-level background: A later analysis indicated that the roughly 130 validation repertoires were generated on the platform also employed for the approximately 700 repertoires of the first cohort. To predict cytomegalovirus infection status, the study combined high-throughput TCR immunosequencing, statistical association of individual TCRs with disease status, and machine learning. A separate validation cohort of roughly 110 different subjects was used in addition to the roughly 620-subject first cohort. The study aimed to test whether signatures of past pathogen exposure could be identified by cataloging public T cell receptors.

This clone was recorded once. No cognate antigen has been identified for it. The input lacks base qualities; no much larger clone sits a single base away. Libraries were built with the immunoSEQ multiplex PCR assay. The authors processed their data as follows. A statistical classification framework was built to diagnose cytomegalovirus status from the catalog of TCR beta chain sequences. The table was pulled from immuneACCESS by TCRdb, which kept in-frame rearrangements only. Such tables lose some clones; where checked, under half of the loss comes from unresolved V genes, and the rest has no known cause. The D gene and trimming were derived from the DNA, and the V and J assignments and clone size from that table. Within this sample are under 110,000 clones, with about 88% of them counted one time only. About 1.8% of the sample is in the top ten clones. Separate from the approximately 670-subject first cohort, the validation cohort of roughly 110 subjects was the group to which the donors belonged.

The CDR3 spans 14 residues, from the cysteine through the phenylalanine. Left in the record is the CDR3 DNA by itself, 42 bases read in frame from the first base. According to the germline V gene, CDR1 reads LGHNA and CDR2 reads YNFKEQ. V and J lose 3 bases and 0 bases, and a span of 8 bases separates them. Broader findings and caveats from the paper: Cytomegalovirus status was reported to be diagnosed by the classifier with high specificity and sensitivity in both the original and validation cohorts. In vitro tests confirmed that a few of the cytomegalovirus-associated TCR beta chains recognize cytomegalovirus antigens. In the study, approximately 160 TCR beta chains were listed as associated with cytomegalovirus. A later analysis found that TCRs clustered in the first cohort also tended to co-occur in the 95 to 150 validation repertoires, with 94% of cluster scores above 0. Most TCR sequences were observed very rarely across donors, whereas some public TCRs were present in many individuals. The validation cohort had no HLA typing available for a later analysis, so co-occurrence within that cohort was assessed over all 120 or so repertoires. According to the authors, the approach could potentially be generalized to other disease states and immunological phenotypes.

Sequencing was carried out using PBMCs. Recombination linked TRBV4-2 to TRBJ1-2, with TRBD1 tentatively as D gene (5 bases match). This sequence was found in a young woman in good health and CMV-seropositive. For the CDR3, the sequence is CASSQTDSNYGYTF. The nucleotides are TGTGCCAGCAGCCAGACAGATTCTAACTATGGCTACACCTTC.